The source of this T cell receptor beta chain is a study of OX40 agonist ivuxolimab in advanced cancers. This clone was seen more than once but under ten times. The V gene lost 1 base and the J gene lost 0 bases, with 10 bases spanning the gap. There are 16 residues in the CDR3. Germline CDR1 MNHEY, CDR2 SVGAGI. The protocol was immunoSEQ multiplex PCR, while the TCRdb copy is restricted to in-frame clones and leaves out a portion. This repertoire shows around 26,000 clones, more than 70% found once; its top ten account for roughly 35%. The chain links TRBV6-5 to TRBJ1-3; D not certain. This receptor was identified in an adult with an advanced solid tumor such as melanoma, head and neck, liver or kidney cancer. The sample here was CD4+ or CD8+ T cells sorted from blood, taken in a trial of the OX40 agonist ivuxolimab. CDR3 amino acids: CASSYLPLGSGNTIYF. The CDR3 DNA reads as TGTGCCAGCAGTTACTTGCCGTTGGGCTCTGGAAACACCATATATTTT.